This T cell receptor (beta chain) came from a study of cytomegalovirus exposure and HLA in healthy donors (dated by TCRdb to the late 2010s). Context from the whole study: An earlier analysis of approximately 640 of the donors reported more than 250 Gb of sequence data and 117 million unique TCR beta sequences from 190 million or so T cells. Roughly 320 gigabases of sequencing data and around 85 million unique TCR sequences made up an early release that covered 640 HLA-typed donors. The genetic ancestry cluster associated with self-reported Caucasian donors included 80% to 90% of the 300 to 400 genotyped donors. The study aimed to test whether cataloging public T cell receptors could reveal signatures of past pathogen exposure. The T cell repertoires of 666 subjects were profiled by immunosequencing and related to cytomegalovirus serostatus. Along with the roughly 700-subject first cohort, a separate validation cohort of about 110 different subjects was used. To predict cytomegalovirus infection status, the study brought together high-throughput TCR immunosequencing, statistical association of individual TCRs with disease status, and machine learning. To study patterns of TCR occurrence, a later analysis re-analyzed previously published TCR beta repertoires from 600 to 750 donors and added high-resolution HLA genotyping. Rather than drawing on any new phenotypic data, the later analysis identified candidate immune exposures from TCR beta sequences and the way those sequences occurred across donors. An earlier analysis of several hundred of the donors applied high-throughput TCR beta sequencing to assess whether each TCR beta V gene segment acted as functional or pseudogenic. Donor age, sex, ethnicity and CMV serostatus were collected together with the repertoire data. A later genetic analysis took genome-wide SNP genotypes for 398 of the 666 donors and used that subset as a discovery cohort. All discovery cohort repertoires had been generated using a single sequencing platform. Both class I and class II loci were covered by HLA typing, at four-digit resolution. Typing coverage varied by locus: roughly 629-630 donors for A, B, C, DRB1 and DQB1; approximately 500 for DQA1; more than 600 for DPA1; approximately 490 for DPB1. Roughly 5 DR-DQ haplotypes were treated as single units for association and clustering because of strong linkage in the cohort. Among over 350 genotyped donors of the cohort, an average of about 240,000 unique TCR beta nucleotide sequences were sequenced per donor, 15% to 20% of them non-productive. General conclusions and limits of the study: Some IMGT-functional V segments, including TRBV6-2 and TRBV6-3, could not be distinguished by the 87-base-pair reads and were therefore excluded. V-gene and J-gene trimming of TCR beta chains was associated with a missense DCLRE1C variant in a later genetic analysis, and the association was replicated in an independent cohort. At a false discovery rate of 0.05, a later analysis linked under 20,000 TCR beta sequences to specific HLA alleles. A cluster of highly shared sequence variants was judged likely to represent a technical artifact of the sequencing pipeline. The cohort was sequenced for TCR beta chains only, and without alpha or paired-chain data the features that could be detected were limited. A later analysis found that TCR association rates varied across HLA loci, with DRB1 alleles showing the most associated TCRs and HLA-C alleles the fewest. In a later genetic analysis, fewer N-insertions in productive TCRs were reported among donors in an Asian-associated ancestry cluster than the roughly 700-donor mean. In a later analysis, most CMV-associated TCR beta chains were found to appear HLA-restricted, with HLA associations seemingly driven largely by CMV exposure. A further reported finding was that TCR beta sequences accurately predicted the HLA-A and HLA-B alleles for most subjects in the first cohort. A total of fewer than 200 TCR beta chains were listed by the study as associated with cytomegalovirus. Most TCR sequences were observed very rarely across donors, whereas some public TCRs were present in many individuals. Three of the identified cytomegalovirus-associated TCR beta chains were confirmed in vitro to be specific for cytomegalovirus antigens. Correlated functional status among segregating V segments might reflect linkage disequilibrium, but an unknown experimental factor could not be ruled out. Presence/absence analyses assumed roughly uniform sequencing depth across donors, an assumption that may not hold. Several of the top co-occurrence clusters appeared to be linked to parvovirus B19, influenza, CMV and Epstein-Barr virus, according to a later analysis. The authors suggested that the approach could potentially be generalized to other disease states and immunological phenotypes. Compared with equally common non-associated chains, HLA-associated TCR beta chains in a later analysis were more clonally expanded and had lower generation probabilities. Assigning TCR associations to individual alleles was difficult when HLA alleles, especially DR and DQ, strongly co-occurred. CMV serostatus was the only immune exposure information available for the cohort. In an earlier analysis of approximately 590 of the donors, most TCR beta V segments were observed in productive rearrangements about 87% or about 30% of the time, broadly matching IMGT annotations. Because HLA typing was missing for some donors at each locus, association tests included only the typed subset. The classifier was reported to diagnose cytomegalovirus status with high specificity and sensitivity in both the original cohort and the validation cohort. Because counts were too low, 15 to 20 rarely observed V segments, including chromosome 9 orphons, were excluded from the earlier analysis of roughly 580 of the donors.

Receptor amplification or capture employed the immunoSEQ multiplex PCR assay. The multiplex PCR relied on a mix of 60 forward primers for TCR Vbeta segments and 13 reverse primers for TCR Jbeta segments. Amplification of the CDR3 region of rearranged TCR beta genes was performed with a multiplex PCR assay on genomic DNA. The amplified TCR beta libraries were sequenced on the Illumina HiSeq System as 87-base-pair reads. Turning to the authors' computational methods: Across the 600 to 700 repertoires, a later analysis counted 80 million or so unique TCR beta chains, 9.5 million to 12 million of which were shared by at least two donors. Raw reads were error-corrected and collapsed into unique sequences by a nearest-neighbor algorithm in which closely related sequences were merged to remove PCR and sequencing errors. CDR3 sequences were aligned to IMGT reference sequences to assign V, D and J gene segments. For a sequence to be retained, at least a six-nucleotide match to both a V gene segment and a J gene segment was required. A rearrangement was called productive if the CDR3 had no stop codons and remained in frame with V and J, and every other rearrangement was called non-productive. CDR3 was defined according to IMGT convention as the region running from the second conserved V-encoded cysteine to the conserved J-encoded phenylalanine. In an earlier analysis of more than 550 of the donors, sequences lacking an unambiguous match to a single V gene segment were excluded. An earlier analysis of fewer than 650 of the donors classified V segments as functional when productive rearrangements were above 56.7% and as segregating when the standard deviation between donors was above 5%. A statistical classification framework was developed to diagnose cytomegalovirus status using the catalog of TCR beta chain sequences. In a later analysis, V and J genes were assigned by comparing TCR nucleotide sequences against IMGT/GENE-DB human TR gene sequences. Using the TCRdist pipeline, a later analysis assigned CDR3 sequences along with most-parsimonious VDJ recombination scenarios. In a later analysis, each TCR beta chain was defined by its CDR3 amino acid sequence together with its V-gene family, and reads without a unique V-gene family were excluded. A later analysis removed 450 to 600 highly shared, low-generation-probability nucleotide sequences to deal with suspected cross-contamination and a sequencing artifact. In a later analysis, a clonal expansion index was calculated for each public chain from normalized within-repertoire ranks of inferred template counts. In a later analysis, generation probabilities were computed with a VDJ recombination model fitted to out-of-frame rearrangements, and the resulting probabilities were checked against IGoR. In a later analysis, hypergeometric tests were used to score TCR-TCR, TCR-HLA and TCR-CMV co-occurrence, with a repertoire-size bias correction applied to TCR pairs. A later analysis estimated false discovery rates by permuting HLA or CMV assignments 20 times. In a later analysis, co-occurring TCRs were grouped with DBSCAN, and TCRdist sequence similarity was added when clustering was performed within HLA-allele-positive subsets. For co-occurrence clustering, repertoires with fewer than 30,000 or more than 120,000 public chains were excluded, along with five repertoires with anomalous nucleotide sharing. TCRdb stores this immuneACCESS table with in-frame sequences only. Part of the clones is absent; in the studies checked, under half of the shortfall reflects unresolved V genes, and no reason is known for the rest. That table gives V, J and clone size, and the DNA gave D and trimming. For this sample the table gives more than 80,000 clones, of which roughly four fifths were detected only once. The ten largest clones add up to roughly 8% of the sample.

The cohort was made up of 666 healthy bone marrow donors. At the time of sampling, every cohort member was nominally healthy, though immune exposures that went unrecorded were likely present. Of the 670 or so cohort members, around 280 had positive CMV serostatus and 350 to 450 had negative CMV serostatus, and CMV serostatus was not recorded for the donor. A peripheral blood sample was provided by each donor, and peripheral blood mononuclear cells were used for TCR beta sequencing. The Qiagen DNeasy Blood Extraction Kit was used to extract genomic DNA from the blood cell samples. On this clone: No cognate antigen has been identified for it. Within one base of it there is no much larger clone, and no base qualities were kept.

V is pared back by 4 bases and J by 0 bases, with 12 bases lying between the germline termini. The germline V gene encodes CDR1 SGHRS and CDR2 YFSETQ. Including cysteine and phenylalanine, the CDR3 has 15 amino acids. Kept here is only the CDR3 DNA, which spans 45 bases and is read in frame from base 1. The receptor was derived from a human donor in good health. Recombination joined TRBV5-1 with TRBJ2-3; no D segment can be confidently identified. The sample consisted of PBMCs. The DNA sequence reads TGCGCCAGCAGCACCTTGGGCACTAGCACAGATACGCAGTATTTT. Protein translation: CASSTLGTSTDTQYF.